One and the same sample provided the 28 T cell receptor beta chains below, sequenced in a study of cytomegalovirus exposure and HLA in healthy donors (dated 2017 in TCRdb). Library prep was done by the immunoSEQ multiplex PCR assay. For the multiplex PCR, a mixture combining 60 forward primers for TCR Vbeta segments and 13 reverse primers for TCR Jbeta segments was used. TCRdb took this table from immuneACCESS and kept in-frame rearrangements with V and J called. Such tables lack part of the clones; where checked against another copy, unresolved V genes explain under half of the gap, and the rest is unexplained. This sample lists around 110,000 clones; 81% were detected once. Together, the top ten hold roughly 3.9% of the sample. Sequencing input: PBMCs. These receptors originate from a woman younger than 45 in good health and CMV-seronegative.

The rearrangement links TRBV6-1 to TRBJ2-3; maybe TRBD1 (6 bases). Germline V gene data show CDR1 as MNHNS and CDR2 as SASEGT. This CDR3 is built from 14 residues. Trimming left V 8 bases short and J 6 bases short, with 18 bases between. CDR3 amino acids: CASWGTLFVDTQYF. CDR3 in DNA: TGTGCCAGCTGGGGGACACTCTTTGTGGATACGCAGTATTTT.

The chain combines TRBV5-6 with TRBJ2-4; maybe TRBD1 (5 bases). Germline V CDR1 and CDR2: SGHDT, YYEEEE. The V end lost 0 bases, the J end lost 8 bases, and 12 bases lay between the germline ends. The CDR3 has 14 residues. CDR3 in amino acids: CASSLEAGPYIQYF. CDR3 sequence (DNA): TGTGCCAGCAGCTTGGAGGCAGGGCCGTACATTCAGTACTTC.

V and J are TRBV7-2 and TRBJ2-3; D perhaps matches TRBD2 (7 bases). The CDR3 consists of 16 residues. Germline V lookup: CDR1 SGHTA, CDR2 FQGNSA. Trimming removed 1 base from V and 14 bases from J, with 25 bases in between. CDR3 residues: CASSLGGGLGVGSWYF. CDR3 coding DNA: TGTGCCAGCAGCTTAGGGGGGGGGCTAGGTGTGGGGTCGTGGTATTTT.

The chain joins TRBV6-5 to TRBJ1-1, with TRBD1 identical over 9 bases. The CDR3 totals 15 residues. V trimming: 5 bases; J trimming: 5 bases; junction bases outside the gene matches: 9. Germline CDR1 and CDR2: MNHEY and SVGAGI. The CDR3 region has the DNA TGTGCCAGCAGTAACAACAGGGGGCGTTTTACTGAAGCTTTCTTT. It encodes CASSNNRGRFTEAFF.

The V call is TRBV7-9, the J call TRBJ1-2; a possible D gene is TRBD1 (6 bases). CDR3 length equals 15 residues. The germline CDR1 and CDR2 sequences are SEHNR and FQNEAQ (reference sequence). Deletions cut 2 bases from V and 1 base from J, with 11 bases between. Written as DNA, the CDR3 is TGTGCCAGCAGCTTAAACAGGGCCTATAACTATGGCTACACCTTC. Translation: CASSLNRAYNYGYTF. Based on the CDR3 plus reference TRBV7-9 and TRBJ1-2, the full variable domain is DTGVSQNPRHKITKRGQNVTFRCDPISEHNRLYWYRQTLGQGPEFLTYFQNEAQLEKSRLLSDRFSAERPKGSFSTLEIQRTEQGDSAMYLCASSLNRAYNYGYTFGSGTRLTVV.

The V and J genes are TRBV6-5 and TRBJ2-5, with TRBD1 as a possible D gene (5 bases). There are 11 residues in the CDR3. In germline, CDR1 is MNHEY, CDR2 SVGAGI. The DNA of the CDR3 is TGTGGGACACCCGCTGCGGAGACCCAGTACTTC. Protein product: CGTPAAETQYF.

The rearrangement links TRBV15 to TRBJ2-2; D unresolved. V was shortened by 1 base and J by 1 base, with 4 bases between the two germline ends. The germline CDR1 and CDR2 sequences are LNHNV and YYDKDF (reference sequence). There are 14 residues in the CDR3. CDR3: CATSRVGNTGELFF. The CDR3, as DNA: TGTGCCACCAGCAGAGTCGGGAACACCGGGGAGCTGTTTTTT.

CDR3 bases: TGTGCCAGCAGTACGGACAGGGGCTACGAGCAGTACTTC. Its protein product is CASSTDRGYEQYF. The rearrangement links TRBV6-5 to TRBJ2-7, with 9 bases identical to TRBD1. The J segment lost 3 bases and the V segment lost 5 bases, leaving 2 bases of the junction unmatched. This CDR3 has 13 residues. Germline values: CDR1 MNHEY, CDR2 SVGAGI.

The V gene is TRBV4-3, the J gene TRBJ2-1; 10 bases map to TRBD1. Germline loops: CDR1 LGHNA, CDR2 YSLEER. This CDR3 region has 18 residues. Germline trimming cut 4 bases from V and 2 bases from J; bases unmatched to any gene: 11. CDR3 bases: TGCGCCAGCAGCCCCCGGGACAGGGGCGTCGGGGCCTACAATGAGCAGTTCTTC. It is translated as CASSPRDRGVGAYNEQFF.

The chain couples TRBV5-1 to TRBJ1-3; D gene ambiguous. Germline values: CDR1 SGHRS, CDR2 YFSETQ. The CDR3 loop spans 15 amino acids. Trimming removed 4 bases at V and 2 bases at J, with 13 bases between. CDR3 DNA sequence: TGCGCCAGCAGCCAAAAACAGCCTCCTGGAAACACCATATATTTT. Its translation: CASSQKQPPGNTIYF.

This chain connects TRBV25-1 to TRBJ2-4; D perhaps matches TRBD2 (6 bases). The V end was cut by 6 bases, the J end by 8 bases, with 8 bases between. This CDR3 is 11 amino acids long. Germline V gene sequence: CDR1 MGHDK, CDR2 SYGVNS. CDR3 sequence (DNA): TGTGCCAGCAGAGGGGAGGACATTCAGTACTTC. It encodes CASRGEDIQYF.

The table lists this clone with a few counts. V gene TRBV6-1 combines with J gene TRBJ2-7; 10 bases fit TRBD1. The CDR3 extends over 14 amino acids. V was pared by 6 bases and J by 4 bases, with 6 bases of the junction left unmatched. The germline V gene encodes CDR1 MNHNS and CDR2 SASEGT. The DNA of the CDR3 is TGTGCCAGCAGCCCGGGACAGGGGTCTTACGAGCAGTACTTC. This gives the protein CASSPGQGSYEQYF.

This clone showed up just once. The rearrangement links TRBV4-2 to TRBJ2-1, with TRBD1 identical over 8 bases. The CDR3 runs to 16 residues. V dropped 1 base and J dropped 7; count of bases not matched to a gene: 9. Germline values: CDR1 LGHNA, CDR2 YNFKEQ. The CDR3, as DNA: TGTGCCAGCAGCCAAGGGGCCCCCAGGGGGCCGAATGAGCAGTTCTTC. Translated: CASSQGAPRGPNEQFF.

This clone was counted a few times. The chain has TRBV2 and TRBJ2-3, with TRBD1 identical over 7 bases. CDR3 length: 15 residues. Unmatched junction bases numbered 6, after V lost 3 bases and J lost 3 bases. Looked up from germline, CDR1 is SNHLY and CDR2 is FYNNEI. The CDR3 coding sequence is TGTGCCAGCAGTGATAGGGGGCTTCAAACAGATACGCAGTATTTT. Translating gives CASSDRGLQTDTQYF.

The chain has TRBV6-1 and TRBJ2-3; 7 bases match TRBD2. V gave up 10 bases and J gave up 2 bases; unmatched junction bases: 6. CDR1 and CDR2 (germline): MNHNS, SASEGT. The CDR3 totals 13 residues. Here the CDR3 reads CAMRRGVTDTQYF. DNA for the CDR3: TGTGCCATGCGACGGGGGGTCACAGATACGCAGTATTTT.

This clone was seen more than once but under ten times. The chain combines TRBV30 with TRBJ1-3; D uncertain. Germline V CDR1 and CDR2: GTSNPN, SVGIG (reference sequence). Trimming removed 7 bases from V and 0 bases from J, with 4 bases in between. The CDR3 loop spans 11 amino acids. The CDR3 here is CAFISGNTIYF. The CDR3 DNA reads TGTGCCTTCATCTCTGGAAACACCATATATTTT.

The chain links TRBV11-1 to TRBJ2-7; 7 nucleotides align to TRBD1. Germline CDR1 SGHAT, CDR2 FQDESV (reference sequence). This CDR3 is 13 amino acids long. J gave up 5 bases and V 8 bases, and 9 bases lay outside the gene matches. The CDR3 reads CASRKTGIDEQYF. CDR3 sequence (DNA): TGTGCCAGCCGGAAGACAGGGATCGACGAGCAGTACTTC.

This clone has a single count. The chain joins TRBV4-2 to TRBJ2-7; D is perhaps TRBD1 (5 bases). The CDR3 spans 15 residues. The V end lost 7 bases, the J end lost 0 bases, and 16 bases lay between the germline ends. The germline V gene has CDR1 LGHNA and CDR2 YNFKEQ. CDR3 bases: TGTGCCAGCACGTACGACAGTTCTTCCTCCTACGAGCAGTACTTC. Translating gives CASTYDSSSSYEQYF.

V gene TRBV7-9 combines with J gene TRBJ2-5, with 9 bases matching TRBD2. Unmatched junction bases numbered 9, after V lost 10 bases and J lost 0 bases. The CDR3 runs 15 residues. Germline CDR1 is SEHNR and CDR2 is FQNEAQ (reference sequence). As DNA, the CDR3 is TGTGCCATCGCGGGAGGGGGCGCTTACCAAGAGACCCAGTACTTC. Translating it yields CAIAGGGAYQETQYF.

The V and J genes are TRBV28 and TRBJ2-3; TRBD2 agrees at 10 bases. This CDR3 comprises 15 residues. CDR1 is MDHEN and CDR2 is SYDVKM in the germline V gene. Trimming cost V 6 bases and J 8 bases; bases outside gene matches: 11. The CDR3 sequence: CASSPSSGRGFTQYF. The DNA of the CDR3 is TGTGCCAGCAGCCCCTCTAGCGGGAGAGGGTTTACGCAGTATTTT.

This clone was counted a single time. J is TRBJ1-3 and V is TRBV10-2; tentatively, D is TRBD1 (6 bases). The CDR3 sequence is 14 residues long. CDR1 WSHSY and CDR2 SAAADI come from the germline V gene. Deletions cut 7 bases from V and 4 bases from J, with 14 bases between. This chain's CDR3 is CASTERGQGNTIYF. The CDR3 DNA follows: TGCGCCAGCACCGAGCGGGGGCAAGGAAACACCATATATTTT.

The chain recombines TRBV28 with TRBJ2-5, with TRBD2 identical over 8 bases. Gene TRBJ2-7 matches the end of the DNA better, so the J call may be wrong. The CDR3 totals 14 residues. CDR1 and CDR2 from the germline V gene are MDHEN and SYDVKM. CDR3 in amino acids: CASGELAGSYEQYF. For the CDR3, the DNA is TGTGCCAGCGGTGAGCTAGCGGGCTCCTACGAGCAGTACTTC.

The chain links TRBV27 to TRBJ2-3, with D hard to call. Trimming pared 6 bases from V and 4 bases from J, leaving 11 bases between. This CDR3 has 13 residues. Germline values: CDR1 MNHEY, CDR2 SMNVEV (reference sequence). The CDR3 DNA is TGTGCCAGCAGGACCTGGAGTTCAGATACGCAGTATTTT. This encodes CASRTWSSDTQYF.

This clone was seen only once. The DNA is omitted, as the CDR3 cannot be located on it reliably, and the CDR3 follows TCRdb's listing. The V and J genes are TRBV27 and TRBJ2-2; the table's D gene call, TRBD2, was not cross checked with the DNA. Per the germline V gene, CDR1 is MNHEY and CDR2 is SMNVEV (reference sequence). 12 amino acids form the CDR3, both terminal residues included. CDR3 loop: CASSFGAGELFF.

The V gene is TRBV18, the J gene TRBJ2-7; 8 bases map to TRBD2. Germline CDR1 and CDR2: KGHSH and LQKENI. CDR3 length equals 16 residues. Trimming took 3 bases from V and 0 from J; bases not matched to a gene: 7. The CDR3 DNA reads TGTGCCAGCTCACCGCTTACTAGCGGTGGCTCCTACGAGCAGTACTTC. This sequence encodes CASSPLTSGGSYEQYF.

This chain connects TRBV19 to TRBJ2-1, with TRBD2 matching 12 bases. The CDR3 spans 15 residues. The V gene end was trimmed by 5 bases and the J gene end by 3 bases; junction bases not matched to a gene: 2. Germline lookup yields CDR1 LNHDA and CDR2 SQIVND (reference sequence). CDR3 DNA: TGTGCCAGTAGTCCGACTAGCGGGAGCTACAATGAGCAGTTCTTC. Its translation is CASSPTSGSYNEQFF.

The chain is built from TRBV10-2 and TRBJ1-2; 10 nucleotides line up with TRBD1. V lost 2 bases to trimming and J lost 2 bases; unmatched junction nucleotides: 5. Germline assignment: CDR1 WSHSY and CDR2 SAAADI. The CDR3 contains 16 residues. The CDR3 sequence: CASSEDRGPSNYGYTF. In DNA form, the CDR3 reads TGCGCCAGCAGTGAGGACAGGGGGCCGTCGAACTATGGCTACACCTTC.

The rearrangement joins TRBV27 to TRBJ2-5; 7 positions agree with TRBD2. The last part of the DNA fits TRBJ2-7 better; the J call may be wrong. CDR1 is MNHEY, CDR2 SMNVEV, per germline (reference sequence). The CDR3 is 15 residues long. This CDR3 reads CASGGSGSPTYEQYF. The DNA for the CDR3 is TGTGCCAGCGGGGGTAGCGGGTCCCCCACCTACGAGCAGTACTTC.